Given below is one TCR beta chain in context. V shed 5 bases, J shed 0 bases, and the junction held 3 bases outside the gene matches. Germline CDR1 reads MRHNA; CDR2 reads SNTAGT. The CDR3 is made up of 14 amino acids. This record comes from a study of blood T cell repertoires in COVID-19. Study summary: COVID-19 samples from acute and convalescent phases originated in the United States, Italy and Spain. PBMCs, B-cell-depleted T cells, or T cells provided the cDNA or gDNA that made up the material.

Assay: immunoSEQ multiplex PCR; the TCRdb copy retains only in-frame clones and omits some. The sample records tens of thousands of clones, around four fifths being singletons. The chain recombines TRBV6-4 with TRBJ1-1; 7 bases line up with TRBD1. The clonotype originates from a woman aged 80 or over with active or convalescent COVID-19. The sequenced material came from peripheral blood. The CDR3 DNA is TGTGCCAGCAGTAAGGACAGGATGAACACTGAAGCTTTCTTT. It yields the protein CASSKDRMNTEAFF.